This is a list of T cell receptor beta chains from one sample in a study of memory CD4+ T cells and cytomegalovirus serostatus. The method was immunoSEQ multiplex PCR; TCRdb's version includes in-frame clones alone and lacks a portion of them. The data show some 57,000 clones, 65% to 80% seen once. The sequenced material came from memory CD4+ T cells from blood. These receptors came from an adult in good health and CMV-seronegative. The CDR3 runs from the conserved cysteine through the conserved F or W.

v_call: TRBV19; j_call: TRBJ1-4; cdr3_aa: CASNMGGLGSEKLFF
v_call: TRBV7-3; j_call: TRBJ2-3; cdr3_aa: CASSPGVLAAYTDTQYF
v_call: TRBV5-1; j_call: TRBJ1-1; cdr3_aa: CASSANVVGTEAFF
v_call: TRBV11-2; j_call: TRBJ2-1; cdr3_aa: CASSSVEQGDGYNEQFF
v_call: TRBV30; j_call: TRBJ1-3; cdr3_aa: CAWSETSYSSQGNTIYF
v_call: TRBV14; j_call: TRBJ2-3; cdr3_aa: CASSYTDTQYF
v_call: TRBV10-1; j_call: TRBJ2-3; cdr3_aa: CASSDGGIADTQYF
v_call: TRBV9; j_call: TRBJ2-1; cdr3_aa: CASSLSGSGGEQFF
v_call: TRBV9; j_call: TRBJ2-3; cdr3_aa: CASSVRLAGGSTQYF
v_call: TRBV2; j_call: TRBJ1-5; cdr3_aa: CASTLGQGFNQPQHF
v_call: TRBV5-1; j_call: TRBJ2-1; cdr3_aa: CASSPSVGPSSYNEQFF
v_call: TRBV2; j_call: TRBJ1-4; cdr3_aa: CASRGTTGTEKLFF
v_call: TRBV29-1; j_call: TRBJ2-3; cdr3_aa: CSVDGRNTQYF
v_call: TRBV18; j_call: TRBJ1-2; cdr3_aa: CASSRNSQGERGYTF
v_call: TRBV28; j_call: TRBJ1-2; cdr3_aa: CASSVSAGVYGYTF
v_call: TRBV4-1; j_call: TRBJ2-6; cdr3_aa: CASSQPSNLEANVLTF
v_call: TRBV2; j_call: TRBJ2-6; cdr3_aa: CASSEGQGRSGGANVLTF
v_call: TRBV19; j_call: TRBJ2-1; cdr3_aa: CASSRGRVDEQFF
v_call: TRBV20-1; j_call: TRBJ2-7; cdr3_aa: CSAGYEQYF
v_call: TRBV28; j_call: TRBJ1-5; cdr3_aa: CASSFGTVRNQPQHF
v_call: TRBV6-6; j_call: TRBJ1-2; cdr3_aa: CASLTPPNRVLF
v_call: TRBV5-4; j_call: TRBJ2-7; cdr3_aa: CASSLDGVGGEQYF
v_call: TRBV7-3; j_call: TRBJ1-5; cdr3_aa: CASSFQGPGSNQPQHF
v_call: TRBV6-5; j_call: TRBJ2-7; cdr3_aa: CASSYTAGGYEQYF
v_call: TRBV18; j_call: TRBJ1-2; cdr3_aa: CASSPGQGPVGYTF
v_call: TRBV7-3; j_call: TRBJ2-3; cdr3_aa: CASSSDYTDTQYF
v_call: TRBV5-1; j_call: TRBJ1-4; cdr3_aa: CASSLASGTNEKLFF
v_call: TRBV9; j_call: TRBJ2-2; cdr3_aa: CASSVALPGRGTGELFF
v_call: TRBV5-6; j_call: TRBJ2-7; cdr3_aa: CASSQDSYEQYF
v_call: TRBV5-4; j_call: TRBJ2-4; cdr3_aa: CASSLALEGNIQYF
v_call: TRBV5-5; j_call: TRBJ2-2; cdr3_aa: CASSLGVTGELFF
v_call: TRBV7-9; j_call: TRBJ1-4; cdr3_aa: CASSLGQGNEKLFF
v_call: TRBV9; j_call: TRBJ2-5; cdr3_aa: CASSLGVLAGRETQYF
v_call: TRBV5-1; j_call: TRBJ1-1; cdr3_aa: CASSPEVGTTEAFF
v_call: TRBV6-5; j_call: TRBJ1-2; cdr3_aa: CASSYSKIGDGYTF
v_call: TRBV7-9; j_call: TRBJ2-5; cdr3_aa: CASSRTASTETQYF
v_call: TRBV6-5; j_call: TRBJ2-6; cdr3_aa: CAIKAIAGANVLTF
v_call: TRBV2; j_call: TRBJ1-1; cdr3_aa: CASSEGRGVTEAFF
v_call: TRBV30; j_call: TRBJ2-3; cdr3_aa: CAWSRSDRRTDTQYF
v_call: TRBV13; j_call: TRBJ1-1; cdr3_aa: CASSAFRGTEAFF
v_call: TRBV5-6; j_call: TRBJ2-7; cdr3_aa: CASSRTGTGTSYEQYF
v_call: TRBV5-4; j_call: TRBJ2-5; cdr3_aa: CASSVAQETQYF
v_call: TRBV5-1; j_call: TRBJ2-1; cdr3_aa: CASNILHRDNGEQFF
v_call: TRBV6-5; j_call: TRBJ1-1; cdr3_aa: CATYNWRNTEAFF
v_call: TRBV28; j_call: TRBJ1-3; cdr3_aa: CASSLHARNTIYF
v_call: TRBV7-2; j_call: TRBJ2-2; cdr3_aa: CASSPANTGELFF
v_call: TRBV4-1; j_call: TRBJ1-4; cdr3_aa: CASSQEWGSEKLFF
v_call: TRBV7-2; j_call: TRBJ1-2; cdr3_aa: CASSLGAGQSYGYTF
v_call: TRBV2; j_call: TRBJ1-6; cdr3_aa: CATHRGRGSPLHF
v_call: TRBV11-2; j_call: TRBJ2-1; cdr3_aa: CASSPGQGGEQFF
v_call: TRBV27; j_call: TRBJ2-7; cdr3_aa: CASRLGGSSYEQYF
v_call: TRBV10-3; j_call: TRBJ2-3; cdr3_aa: CASGASDSTDTQYF
v_call: TRBV6-1; j_call: TRBJ2-5; cdr3_aa: CATSEGKETQYF
v_call: TRBV10-3; j_call: TRBJ2-3; cdr3_aa: CAIKRTSGGASTDTQYF